This T cell receptor beta chain was sequenced in a study of cytomegalovirus exposure and HLA in healthy donors. Amplification used 60 Vbeta primers and 13 Jbeta primers. TCRdb's copy holds only in-frame clones and misses some; the assay was immunoSEQ multiplex PCR. The table shows under 200,000 clones, with about 80% occurring only once. J was trimmed by 0 bases and V by 5 bases; bases with no gene match: 2. Germline assignment: CDR1 SNHLY and CDR2 FYNNEI. The CDR3 extends over 15 amino acids. The sequencing input was PBMCs. This clonotype was obtained from a man aged 30-40 years in good health and CMV-seropositive. This rearrangement joins TRBV2 to TRBJ2-3; 10 bases are shared with TRBD2. The CDR3 loop reads CASSSSGGSTDTQYF. The DNA for the CDR3 is TGTGCCAGCAGTTCTAGCGGGGGTAGCACAGATACGCAGTATTTT.